Below, one T cell receptor beta chain is given with its context. TCRdb re-called the 5' RACE reads; one entry per CDR3 protein, DNA not given. The listing records approximately 400,000 distinct CDR3 sequences. This sample is part of a study of monozygotic twins with inflammatory bowel disease. Per the germline V gene, CDR1 is MNHNS and CDR2 is SASEGT. This CDR3 is built from 16 residues. The chain has TRBV6-1 and TRBJ2-5; with no DNA, the TCRdb D assignment of TRBD2 cannot be verified. The clonotype comes from a human donor with ulcerative colitis or Crohn's disease, or a healthy co-twin of an affected twin (not recorded which). Sequencing was carried out using blood. The CDR3 region is CASRPEVAGLQETQYF.